The 26 T cell receptor beta chains reported below all come from one sample, sequenced in a study of blood T cell repertoires in COVID-19. The repertoire was sequenced with immunoSEQ multiplex PCR; TCRdb's copy has only in-frame clones and lacks some. The sample yields 150,000 to 200,000 clones, 78% seen once. Material for sequencing was peripheral blood. The receptors originated from an elderly woman with active or convalescent COVID-19.

The chain uses TRBV5-1 and TRBJ2-4; 7 bases fit TRBD1. V shed 5 bases and J 8 bases; nucleotides not matched to a gene: 10. CDR3 size: 14 residues. Per the germline V gene, CDR1 is SGHRS and CDR2 is YFSETQ. CDR3 bases: TGCGCCAGCAGAATAGACCGACAGGGACACATTCAGTACTTC. Its protein product is CASRIDRQGHIQYF.

The V call is TRBV5-1, the J call TRBJ1-1, with D maybe TRBD1 (6 bases). Trimming cost V 4 bases and J 4 bases, with 11 bases left between them. This CDR3 has 13 amino acids. CDR1 SGHRS and CDR2 YFSETQ come from the germline V gene. CDR3 sequence: CASSLGQSTEAFF. In DNA, the CDR3 is TGCGCCAGCAGCCTCGGACAGTCCACTGAAGCTTTCTTT.

The V call is TRBV7-9, the J call TRBJ1-4; the match to TRBD1 covers 7 bases. Germline trimming cut 5 bases from V and 10 bases from J; bases unmatched to any gene: 19. Germline V gives CDR1 SEHNR, CDR2 FQNEAQ (reference sequence). This CDR3 is built from 17 residues. CDR3 protein: CASSDRGGRTSSVKLFF. Here the CDR3 DNA reads TGTGCCAGCAGCGACAGAGGGGGCAGGACGAGTTCGGTAAAACTGTTTTTT.

The CDR3 bases are TGTGCCAGCAGCCTCTACCTTGGGGCAGCTAACTATGGCTACACCTTC. The encoded protein is CASSLYLGAANYGYTF. The rearrangement joins TRBV7-2 to TRBJ1-2, with D perhaps TRBD1 (5 bases). The CDR3 extends over 16 amino acids. CDR1 and CDR2 from the germline V gene are SGHTA and FQGNSA. The ends were cut back, 5 bases at V and 0 bases at J, with 16 bases in the middle.

This rearrangement joins TRBV9 to TRBJ2-7; perhaps TRBD2 as D (5 bases). This CDR3 has 13 amino acids. The germline V gene encodes CDR1 SGDLS and CDR2 YYNGEE. V shed 7 bases and J shed 1 base, with 12 bases lying between them. The CDR3 DNA follows: TGTGCCAGCGGTACCGGGGAGTCCTACGAGCAGTACTTC. Encoded protein: CASGTGESYEQYF.

This sequence joins TRBV2 and TRBJ2-5; D gene ambiguous. The CDR3 has 13 residues. V lost 4 bases and J 3 bases, leaving 9 bases between the germline ends. From germline, CDR1 is SNHLY and CDR2 FYNNEI. CDR3 amino acids: CASSGQAEETQYF. The CDR3 DNA reads TGTGCCAGCAGTGGGCAGGCCGAAGAGACCCAGTACTTC.

Only a few counts were recorded for this clone. This sequence joins TRBV7-2 and TRBJ2-7, with TRBD2 identical over 16 bases. The length of the CDR3 is 16 residues. Germline lookup yields CDR1 SGHTA and CDR2 FQGNSA. V dropped 0 bases and J dropped 8; count of bases not matched to a gene: 4. CDR3 nucleotides: TGTGCCAGCAGCTTAGCCGGGACTAGCGGGGGGGCCAAGCAGTACTTC. Protein: CASSLAGTSGGAKQYF.

The CDR3 DNA reads TGCGCCAGCAGCTTTTACTCGGGACAGGGGAATGAAAAACTGTTTTTT. As protein: CASSFYSGQGNEKLFF. The chain combines TRBV5-1 with TRBJ1-4; 10 positions agree with TRBD1. The CDR3 length is 16 residues. Germline CDR1 SGHRS, CDR2 YFSETQ. V shed 2 bases, J shed 5 bases, and the junction held 6 bases outside the gene matches.

The gene calls are TRBV10-1 and TRBJ1-1, with a possible D match to TRBD1 (5 bases). Between the trimmed V and J ends, which lost 3 bases and 10 bases, there was a span of 18 bases. CDR3 length equals 14 residues. Germline V gives CDR1 WNHNN, CDR2 SYGVQD (reference sequence). The CDR3 is CASSESPGPRGAFF. CDR3 sequence (DNA): TGCGCCAGCAGTGAATCTCCGGGGCCGCGGGGAGCTTTCTTT.

Concerning this clone itself: This specimen includes other DNA sequences encoding the same CDR3. The chain combines TRBV28 with TRBJ1-5, with 9 nucleotides matching TRBD1. J lost 1 base, V lost 6 bases, and 7 bases had no gene match. Germline V gene sequence: CDR1 MDHEN, CDR2 SYDVKM. The length of the CDR3 is 16 residues. The CDR3 region has the DNA TGTGCCAGCAGCCTCCCGGGACAGGGAAGCAATCAGCCCCAGCATTTT. As protein: CASSLPGQGSNQPQHF.

This chain joins TRBV9 and TRBJ2-5; TRBD2 matches 13 bases. The V gene's germline CDR1 is SGDLS and CDR2 YYNGEE. Unmatched junction bases numbered 5, after V lost 1 base and J lost 5 bases. This CDR3 has 16 amino acids. Here the CDR3 reads CASSVTSGGAWETQYF. The CDR3, as DNA: TGTGCCAGCAGCGTAACTAGCGGGGGGGCCTGGGAGACCCAGTACTTC.

V is TRBV29-1 and J is TRBJ2-7; TRBD1 matches at 8 bases. The CDR3 extends over 15 amino acids. Germline values: CDR1 SQVTM, CDR2 ANQGSEA. Trimming removed 4 bases from V and 0 bases from J; junction bases left unmatched: 8. The CDR3 coding sequence is TGCAGCGTTGCACTAGGACAGGGTAGCTCCTACGAGCAGTACTTC. It codes for CSVALGQGSSYEQYF.

The chain has TRBV6-2 or TRBV6-3 and TRBJ2-7, with D tentatively TRBD2 (6 bases). From germline, CDR1 is MNHEY and CDR2 SVGEGT. This CDR3 region has 12 residues. The ends were cut back, 6 bases at V and 6 bases at J, with 12 bases in the middle. CDR3 sequence (DNA): TGTGCCAGCAGCCTCGTCGGGGGCGAGCAGTACTTC. Protein sequence: CASSLVGGEQYF.

CDR3 sequence: CASSYRLAGGSETQYF. For the CDR3, the DNA is TGTGCCAGCAGTTACCGCCTAGCGGGGGGGTCAGAGACCCAGTACTTC. The V and J genes are TRBV6-2 or TRBV6-3 and TRBJ2-5, with 12 positions matching TRBD2. The CDR3 totals 16 residues. V was clipped by 2 bases and J by 4 bases; unmatched bases: 5. CDR1 is MNHEY, CDR2 SVGEGT, per germline.

This clone was seen more than once but under ten times. The V gene is TRBV9, the J gene TRBJ1-5, with 9 bases that match TRBD1. CDR1 is SGDLS, CDR2 YYNGEE, per germline. The V and J ends lost 3 bases and 4 bases, in that order; junction bases with no gene match: 8. The CDR3 contains 16 residues. Here the CDR3 DNA reads TGTGCCAGCAGCGCAGAGGACAGGGGAAGGAATCAGCCCCAGCATTTT. Translated, it gives CASSAEDRGRNQPQHF.

The rearrangement joins TRBV27 to TRBJ1-5, with D tentatively TRBD1 (6 bases). The CDR3 covers 15 residues. The V gene lost 0 bases and the J gene lost 7 bases, with 13 bases spanning the gap. Germline V gene data show CDR1 as MNHEY and CDR2 as SMNVEV (reference sequence). The CDR3 DNA reads as TGTGCCAGCAGTTTATCGTGGGGGAGGGGGCAGCCCCAGCATTTT. This gives the protein CASSLSWGRGQPQHF.

The CDR3: CASSERQGASEKLFF. DNA of the CDR3: TGTGCCAGCAGTGAACGACAGGGGGCGAGTGAAAAACTGTTTTTT. J is TRBJ1-4 and V is TRBV25-1, with 10 bases matching TRBD1. CDR1 is MGHDK and CDR2 is SYGVNS in the germline V gene. The CDR3 is 15 amino acids. Trimming cost V 2 bases and J 7 bases; bases outside gene matches: 4.

The chain recombines TRBV3-1 (or the pseudogene TRBV3-2) with TRBJ2-3, with 9 bases aligning to TRBD2. The V gene's germline CDR1 is LGHDT and CDR2 YNNKEL (reference sequence). The CDR3 spans 15 residues. The junction had 2 bases not matched to a gene; V was cut back by 4 bases and J by 0 bases. In nucleotides, the CDR3 is TGTGCCAGCAGCCTGGGACTAGCCAGCACAGATACGCAGTATTTT. Its translation: CASSLGLASTDTQYF.

The genes are TRBV25-1 and TRBJ2-7, with D perhaps TRBD1 (5 bases). The CDR3 is 14 amino acids. V lost 4 bases and J lost 6, with 16 bases in between. Germline assignment: CDR1 MGHDK and CDR2 SYGVNS. The CDR3 DNA is TGTGCCAGCAGTGGCCGGCAGGGAAATGCCGAGCAGTACTTC. Protein: CASSGRQGNAEQYF.

This chain connects TRBV11-3 to TRBJ1-1; no definite D call. Germline V CDR1 and CDR2: SGHNT, YENEEA. The V end lost 1 base, the J end lost 1 base, and 4 bases lay between the germline ends. The CDR3 consists of 13 residues. CDR3 DNA sequence: TGTGCCAGCAGCTTAGCCAGGAACACTGAAGCTTTCTTT. This gives the protein CASSLARNTEAFF. Combining the CDR3 with reference TRBV11-3 and TRBJ1-1 gives the whole variable domain EAGVVQSPRYKIIEKKQPVAFWCNPISGHNTLYWYLQNLGQGPELLIRYENEEAVDDSQLPKDRFSAERLKGVDSTLKIQPAELGDSAVYLCASSLARNTEAFFGQGTRLTVV.

V is TRBV12-3 or TRBV12-4 and J is TRBJ1-1; unclear D gene. Trimming removed 3 bases from V and 10 bases from J, with 12 bases in between. The CDR3 is made up of 12 amino acids. The CDR3 protein is CASSFSPSGAFF. The DNA of the CDR3 is TGTGCCAGCAGTTTTTCTCCTTCGGGAGCTTTCTTT.

In its sample, this clone was seen once. V usage is TRBV30 and J usage is TRBJ2-3, with 7 bases lining up with TRBD1. Per the germline V gene, CDR1 is GTSNPN and CDR2 is SVGIG (reference sequence). V lost 7 bases and J lost 7; bases outside the gene matches: 14. This CDR3 has 14 amino acids. CDR3 loop: CAFTTLGGANTQYF. CDR3 sequence (DNA): TGTGCCTTTACCACGTTAGGGGGCGCGAATACGCAGTATTTT.

The gene calls are TRBV23-1 and TRBJ2-1; TRBD1 matches 11 bases. TRBV23-1 counts as an open reading frame of uncertain function. Trimming cost V 8 bases and J 6 bases; bases outside gene matches: 6. The CDR3 runs to 14 residues. CDR3 amino acids: CASGSGTGGNEQFF. CDR3 coding DNA: TGCGCCAGCGGGTCCGGGACAGGGGGCAATGAGCAGTTCTTC.

The V call is TRBV24-1, the J call TRBJ1-1; D is uncertain. The V gene lost 9 bases and the J gene lost 5 bases, with 12 bases spanning the gap. The CDR3 is 12 amino acids. Germline CDR1 KGHDR, CDR2 SFDVKD. This chain's CDR3 is CATPGSDTEAFF. The DNA for the CDR3 is TGTGCCACCCCCGGGTCGGATACTGAAGCTTTCTTT.

The chain couples TRBV25-1 to TRBJ1-2; D possibly corresponds to TRBD1 (5 bases). The CDR3 sequence is 14 residues long. V dropped 2 bases and J dropped 2 bases, with 9 bases sitting between them. The germline V gene encodes CDR1 MGHDK and CDR2 SYGVNS. Here the CDR3 reads CASSERAGNYGYTF. Here the CDR3 DNA reads TGTGCCAGCAGTGAAAGGGCAGGGAACTATGGCTACACCTTC.

The rearrangement links TRBV6-5 to TRBJ1-1; TRBD1 might be the D (5 bases). Between the trimmed V and J ends, which lost 5 bases and 8 bases, there was a span of 12 bases. There are 12 residues in the CDR3. Looked up from germline, CDR1 is MNHEY and CDR2 is SVGAGI. CDR3 sequence reads: CASSHDSHEAFF. For the CDR3, the DNA is TGTGCCAGCAGTCATGACAGCCACGAAGCTTTCTTT.